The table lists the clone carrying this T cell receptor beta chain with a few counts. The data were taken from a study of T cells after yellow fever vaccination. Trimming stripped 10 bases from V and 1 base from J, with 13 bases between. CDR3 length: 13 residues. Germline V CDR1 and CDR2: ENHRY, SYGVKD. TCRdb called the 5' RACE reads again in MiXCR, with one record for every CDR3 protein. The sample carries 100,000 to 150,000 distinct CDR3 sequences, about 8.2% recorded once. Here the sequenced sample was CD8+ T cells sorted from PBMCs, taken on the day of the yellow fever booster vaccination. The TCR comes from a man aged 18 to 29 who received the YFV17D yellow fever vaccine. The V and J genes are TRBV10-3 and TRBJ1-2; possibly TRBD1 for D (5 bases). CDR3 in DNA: TGTGCCACCCTGATTGGGGGTAACTATGGCTACACCTTC. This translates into CATLIGGNYGYTF.